Below are 24 T cell receptor beta chains sequenced from a single sample in a study of CD8+CD57+ T cells in acquired aplastic anemia. TCR beta VDJ and CDR3 profiles were obtained from a genomic DNA template. MiXCR, applied by TCRdb to the reads, yields one record per CDR3 protein. Altogether about 200,000 distinct CDR3 sequences are present, 30% to 40% being singletons, with the ten largest covering about 1.1%. Sequenced: sorted CD4+, CD8+, or CD8+CD57+ T cells (not recorded which) from PBMCs. The receptors were sampled from a human donor in good health, serving as a control.

As regards this clonotype: This clone may be a read error of a much larger clone one base away. J is TRBJ2-7 and V is TRBV7-3; 10 positions agree with TRBD1. The germline V gene has CDR1 SGHTA and CDR2 FQGTGA. Trimming took 5 bases from V and 7 from J; bases not matched to a gene: 11. This CDR3 has 15 amino acids. The CDR3 is CASSAGTGDTHEQYF. As DNA, the CDR3 is TGTGCCAGCAGCGCCGGGACAGGGGATACGCATGAGCAGTACTTC.

This clonotype was counted between two and nine times. The CDR3 DNA follows: TGTGCCAGCACTGAGGGTATTCAGCCCCAGCATTTT. This translates into CASTEGIQPQHF. V and J are TRBV6-1 and TRBJ1-5; D remains ambiguous. The germline gives CDR1 MNHNS, CDR2 SASEGT. With 7 bases removed from V and 6 bases from J, the gap between germline ends came to 10 bases. This CDR3 region has 12 residues.

This clonotype was detected many times. This chain joins TRBV24-1 and TRBJ2-2; D call uncertain. Deletions cut 4 bases from V and 6 bases from J, with 11 bases between. CDR1 KGHDR and CDR2 SFDVKD come from the germline V gene. The CDR3 is 14 amino acids. The CDR3 coding sequence is TGTGCCACCAGTGACCCAGGACGCCCCGGGGAGCTGTTTTTT. It encodes CATSDPGRPGELFF.

This clonotype was detected many times. The CDR3 DNA is TGCAGTGCTAGAGTGGGGGGGGCAGAGACCCAGTACTTC. This translates into CSARVGGAETQYF. The V gene is TRBV20-1, the J gene TRBJ2-5; tentative D call: TRBD2 (7 bases). The germline V gene encodes CDR1 DFQATT and CDR2 SNEGSKA (reference sequence). This CDR3 has 13 amino acids. V shed 1 base and J shed 4 bases, with 10 bases lying between them.

Ten or more counts support this clonotype. The chain has TRBV20-1 and TRBJ2-7; 7 positions match TRBD2. There are 12 residues in the CDR3. V lost 4 bases, J lost 2 bases, and 2 bases stayed unmatched. Germline V CDR1 and CDR2: DFQATT, SNEGSKA (reference sequence). The CDR3 sequence is CSATRGAYEQYF. CDR3 DNA: TGCAGTGCTACCCGGGGGGCCTACGAGCAGTACTTC.

This clonotype showed up just a few times. This chain uses TRBV5-4 with TRBJ1-2, with TRBD1 matching over 8 bases. V trimming: 8 bases; J trimming: 8 bases; junction bases outside the gene matches: 17. Germline V lookup: CDR1 SGHNT, CDR2 YYREEE (reference sequence). This CDR3 is 15 amino acids long. The CDR3 sequence is CASYQGAQSFRGYTF. The CDR3 DNA is TGTGCCAGTTACCAGGGGGCGCAATCGTTCCGGGGCTACACCTTC.

This clonotype was observed at least ten times. The chain has TRBV2 and TRBJ2-3; D might be TRBD1 (5 bases). Trimming left V 7 bases short and J 8 bases short, with 22 bases between. Per germline, CDR1 SNHLY and CDR2 FYNNEI. CDR3 length equals 15 residues. Here the CDR3 reads CASNPRVVVIGTQYF. DNA for the CDR3: TGTGCCAGCAACCCCAGGGTGGTGGTTATAGGTACGCAGTATTTT.

This clonotype was recorded many times. The V call is TRBV9, the J call TRBJ2-3, with 12 bases that match TRBD2. V shed 0 bases and J 1 base; nucleotides not matched to a gene: 3. Germline-derived CDR1 and CDR2 are SGDLS and YYNGEE. This CDR3 contains 17 residues. The CDR3: CASSVGRTSGGTDTQYF. The CDR3 DNA reads as TGTGCCAGCAGCGTAGGTCGGACTAGCGGGGGCACAGATACGCAGTATTTT.

This clonotype was picked up many times. The V and J genes are TRBV11-3 and TRBJ2-1; D call uncertain. The V gene's germline CDR1 is SGHNT and CDR2 YENEEA. V was shortened by 0 bases and J by 12 bases, with 9 bases between the two germline ends. The CDR3 extends over 12 amino acids. CDR3 sequence: CASSLDDFPQFF. The DNA of the CDR3 is TGTGCCAGCAGCTTAGACGACTTCCCGCAGTTCTTC.

With respect to this clonotype: A read error may explain this, as a much larger clone is one base away. CDR3 sequence reads: CASSLGELKNNEQFF. The CDR3 coding sequence is TGTGCCAGCAGCTTGGGCGAACTAAAGAACAATGAGCAGTTCTTC. This chain joins TRBV7-6 and TRBJ2-1; D unclear. The V gene lost 3 bases and the J gene lost 5 bases, with 14 bases spanning the gap. The germline CDR1 and CDR2 sequences are SGHVS and FNYEAQ. CDR3 size: 15 residues.

The chain combines TRBV15 with TRBJ2-7, with D perhaps TRBD2 (6 bases). The CDR3 consists of 14 residues. V was cut by 1 base and J by 4 bases, with 11 bases left in between. Germline assignment: CDR1 LNHNV and CDR2 YYDKDF (reference sequence). CDR3 sequence reads: CATSRAGEAYEQYF. The CDR3 nucleotides read TGTGCCACCAGCAGAGCGGGAGAAGCATACGAGCAGTACTTC.

The J gene is TRBJ1-4, the V gene TRBV20-1; no definite D call. The germline V gene encodes CDR1 DFQATT and CDR2 SNEGSKA (reference sequence). The CDR3 totals 14 residues. V was clipped by 3 bases and J by 7 bases, with 15 bases between them. The CDR3 DNA sequence: TGCAGTGCTAGGCCCCCGGGCGGGAGTGAAAAACTGTTTTTT. It is translated as CSARPPGGSEKLFF.

This sequence joins TRBV15 and TRBJ2-4; D is perhaps TRBD2 (6 bases). Germline lookup yields CDR1 LNHNV and CDR2 YYDKDF (reference sequence). Trimming removed 8 bases from V and 2 bases from J, with 16 bases in between. CDR3 length: 15 amino acids. CDR3 loop: CATQEAGRSKNIQYF. CDR3 nucleotides: TGTGCCACCCAGGAGGCGGGGCGTTCCAAAAACATTCAGTACTTC.

As regards this clonotype: One junction end does not reproduce the germline sequence, and a read error may be involved. The V and J genes are TRBV10-3 and TRBJ2-6, with D possibly being TRBD1 (6 bases). CDR1 is ENHRY and CDR2 is SYGVKD in the germline V gene. This CDR3 is built from 15 residues. The CDR3 bases are TGTGCCAGCAGTTCGACAGGTACTGGGGCCAACGTCCTGACTTTC. It specifies CASSSTGTGANVLTF.

The chain recombines TRBV12-5 with TRBJ2-2; 7 bases line up with TRBD2. CDR1 LGHNT and CDR2 FRNRAP come from the germline V gene. After removal of 5 bases from V and 4 bases from J, the junction contained 13 bases not matched to a gene. The length of the CDR3 is 17 residues. In DNA, the CDR3 is TGTGCTAGTGGTCCCCATTTGTCCGCGGGGGTCACCGGGGAGCTGTTTTTT. Translated, it gives CASGPHLSAGVTGELFF.

This clonotype was detected many times. The chain is built from TRBV20-1 and TRBJ1-1; D is possibly TRBD1 (5 bases). Between the trimmed V and J ends, which lost 6 bases and 0 bases, there was a span of 14 bases. Looked up from germline, CDR1 is DFQATT and CDR2 is SNEGSKA (reference sequence). This CDR3 is built from 14 residues. The DNA of the CDR3 is TGCAGTGCGCGGGACGGACGGTTGAACACTGAAGCTTTCTTT. Its translation: CSARDGRLNTEAFF.

This rearrangement joins TRBV18 to TRBJ2-1; 7 bases agree with TRBD1. V trimming: 4 bases; J trimming: 5 bases; junction bases outside the gene matches: 8. The CDR3 is 15 amino acids. Per the germline V gene, CDR1 is KGHSH and CDR2 is LQKENI. Here the CDR3 reads CASSRTAGTDNEQFF. The CDR3 bases are TGTGCCAGCTCACGGACGGCCGGGACAGACAATGAGCAGTTCTTC.

This clonotype was observed many times. The rearrangement uses TRBV7-2 and TRBJ1-1, with no clear D. The germline gives CDR1 SGHTA, CDR2 FQGNSA. This CDR3 comprises 15 residues. The V and J ends lost 5 bases and 4 bases respectively, with 17 bases between them. The CDR3 DNA sequence: TGTGCCAGCAGCGGGGATAGGGATGTGGGCACTGAAGCTTTCTTT. Its protein is CASSGDRDVGTEAFF.

This clonotype was seen many times. The V call is TRBV6-1, the J call TRBJ1-6, with TRBD1 matching 8 bases. Germline-derived CDR1 and CDR2 are MNHNS and SASEGT. This CDR3 region has 16 residues. The V segment lost 5 bases and the J segment 7 bases; nucleotides outside the gene matches: 10. CDR3 loop: CASSPKSDRANSPLHF. CDR3 nucleotides: TGTGCCAGCAGTCCAAAATCGGACAGGGCAAATTCACCCCTCCACTTT.

Points on this clonotype: As the CDR3 is not closed by the conserved phenylalanine or tryptophan, this likely results from a read error. CDR3 loop: CASSRSGAGTQYI. DNA of the CDR3: TGTGCCAGCAGCCGGAGCGGGGCGGGGACCCAGTACATC. The chain joins TRBV7-9 to TRBJ2-5; TRBD2 matches at 7 bases. Per the germline V gene, CDR1 is SEHNR and CDR2 is FQNEAQ (reference sequence). This CDR3 comprises 13 residues. V lost 5 bases and J lost 7; bases outside the gene matches: 7.

Worth noting for this clonotype: A much larger clonotype is one base distant, so this may be a read error. V usage is TRBV20-1 and J usage is TRBJ1-1; 7 nucleotides line up with TRBD1. Germline loops: CDR1 DFQATT, CDR2 SNEGSKA (reference sequence). The ends lost 7 bases at V and 0 bases at J; junction bases unmatched: 8. This CDR3 comprises 14 residues. In DNA, the CDR3 is TGCAGTGACGAACGACAGGGTATGAACACTGAAGCTTTCTTT. It is translated as CSDERQGMNTEAFF.

This clonotype has a handful of counts. The chain recombines TRBV5-4 with TRBJ2-3; 10 bases match TRBD1. The germline CDR1 and CDR2 sequences are SGHNT and YYREEE (reference sequence). The CDR3 is 19 residues long. V shed 0 bases and J 1 base; nucleotides not matched to a gene: 11. The CDR3 DNA sequence: TGTGCCAGCAGCTTGGGACAGGGGGCTGGGGTTCTTGGCACAGATACGCAGTATTTT. Translation gives CASSLGQGAGVLGTDTQYF.

This clonotype was counted many times. CDR3 bases: TGTGCCAGCAGTTTTAGGTCGCGGAACACTGAAGCTTTCTTT. Translating gives CASSFRSRNTEAFF. The chain carries TRBV12-3 or TRBV12-4 and TRBJ1-1; D not certain. V was shortened by 3 bases and J by 1 base, with 9 bases between the two germline ends. This CDR3 is built from 14 residues.

This chain uses TRBV6-1 with TRBJ1-2, with D unclear. Germline V lookup: CDR1 MNHNS, CDR2 SASEGT. The germline V and J ends were trimmed by 6 bases and 1 base, with 18 bases remaining between them. CDR3 length: 16 residues. The CDR3 DNA reads TGTGCCAGCAGCCGGGAAACACAAGCCCTTAACTATGGCTACACCTTC. Residues: CASSRETQALNYGYTF.